A single sample is the source of the 29 T cell receptor beta chains below, sequenced in a study of control samples from healthy donors and cancer patients. Libraries were prepared by immunoSEQ multiplex PCR; TCRdb keeps only in-frame clonotypes and omits some of them. This table holds 140,000 to 150,000 clones, 75% to 90% found once. Material for sequencing was blood. These receptors were collected from a man aged 25-40 years in good health.

The V call is TRBV29-1, the J call TRBJ1-1; possible D gene TRBD1, 5 bases. CDR3 length: 11 amino acids. V was shortened by 8 bases and J by 7 bases, with 14 bases between the two germline ends. CDR1 SQVTM and CDR2 ANQGSEA come from the germline V gene. The CDR3: CSSDGGLEAFF. The CDR3 DNA follows: TGCAGCTCTGACGGGGGACTTGAAGCTTTCTTT. Full variable domain (rest looked up from reference TRBV29-1 and TRBJ1-1): SAVISQKPSRDICQRGTSLTIQCQVDSQVTMMFWYRQQPGQSLTLIATANQGSEATYESGFVIDKFPISRPNLTFSTLTVSNMSPEDSSIYLCSSDGGLEAFFGQGTRLTVV.

The chain links TRBV24-1 to TRBJ2-1; the D gene could be TRBD1 or TRBD2 (5 bases each). Between the trimmed V and J ends, which lost 4 bases and 6 bases, there was a span of 18 bases. The germline V gene encodes CDR1 KGHDR and CDR2 SFDVKD. This CDR3 has 16 residues. The CDR3: CATSDPLGDVGNEQFF. Written as DNA, the CDR3 is TGTGCCACCAGTGACCCGCTAGGGGACGTGGGCAATGAGCAGTTCTTC.

The chain uses TRBV10-2 and TRBJ2-7; 11 bases map to TRBD2. This CDR3 has 19 residues. Germline-derived CDR1 and CDR2 are WSHSY and SAAADI. V lost 2 bases and J lost 0; bases outside the gene matches: 12. The CDR3 DNA reads as TGCGCCAGCAGTGAGAGTAGACTAGCGGGACCTTCCAGCTCCTACGAGCAGTACTTC. Its translation is CASSESRLAGPSSSYEQYF.

This chain joins TRBV4-3 and TRBJ1-3; 7 bases match TRBD1. The ends lost 9 bases at V and 2 bases at J; junction bases unmatched: 7. Germline V gives CDR1 LGHNA, CDR2 YSLEER. The CDR3 runs 14 residues. For the CDR3, the DNA is TGCGCCAGTCGACAGGGTCAGGCTGGAAACACCATATATTTT. Its translation: CASRQGQAGNTIYF.

This clone was counted once. CDR3 sequence (DNA): TGTGCCAGCAGCTTACATGCCGACAGTTCACCCCTCCACTTT. This codes for CASSLHADSSPLHF. The V gene is TRBV7-9, the J gene TRBJ1-6; D is possibly TRBD1 (5 bases). V lost 2 bases, J lost 9 bases, and 11 bases lay in between. This CDR3 region has 14 residues. The germline gives CDR1 SEHNR, CDR2 FQNEAQ (reference sequence).

The chain combines TRBV2 with TRBJ2-1, with 13 bases matching TRBD2. The germline gives CDR1 SNHLY, CDR2 FYNNEI. Trimming took 6 bases from V and 4 from J; bases not matched to a gene: 3. The CDR3 has 15 residues. The CDR3 bases are TGTGCCAGCAGGGCACTAGCGGGAGGGTACAATGAGCAGTTCTTC. Its protein is CASRALAGGYNEQFF.

V is TRBV19 and J is TRBJ1-2; 9 bases fit TRBD1. Germline loops: CDR1 LNHDA, CDR2 SQIVND (reference sequence). The CDR3 has 15 amino acids. V was clipped by 7 bases and J by 4 bases; unmatched bases: 10. CDR3 sequence reads: CASTHRGQGLYGYTF. The CDR3, as DNA: TGTGCCAGTACACACAGGGGGCAGGGGCTCTATGGCTACACCTTC.

The chain combines TRBV5-4 with TRBJ2-5; D might be TRBD1 (5 bases). The germline CDR1 and CDR2 sequences are SGHNT and YYREEE (reference sequence). The CDR3 extends over 15 amino acids. Trimming took off 1 base at V and 3 bases at J, with 13 bases between the two ends. As DNA, the CDR3 is TGTGCCAGCAGCTTGATGCAAGGGGCGGAAGAGACCCAGTACTTC. Its translation: CASSLMQGAEETQYF. Supplemented by reference TRBV5-4 and TRBJ2-5, the full variable domain reads ETGVTQSPTHLIKTRGQQVTLRCSSQSGHNTVSWYQQALGQGPQFIFQYYREEENGRGNFPPRFSGLQFPNYSSELNVNALELDDSALYLCASSLMQGAEETQYFGPGTRLLVL.

The chain combines TRBV5-1 with TRBJ1-1, with D possibly matching TRBD1 (5 bases). The CDR3 length is 14 residues. Trimming removed 3 bases at V and 7 bases at J, with 16 bases between. CDR1 SGHRS and CDR2 YFSETQ come from the germline V gene. The CDR3 protein is CASSSSGALDEAFF. The DNA for the CDR3 is TGCGCCAGCAGCTCCTCCGGGGCCCTCGATGAAGCTTTCTTT.

The V gene is TRBV19, the J gene TRBJ2-3; no firm D call. The CDR3 totals 13 residues. Trimming stripped 7 bases from V and 2 bases from J, with 10 bases between. CDR1 and CDR2 (germline): LNHDA, SQIVND (reference sequence). The CDR3, as DNA: TGTGCCAGTACCTCATTGAACACAGATACGCAGTATTTT. It translates to CASTSLNTDTQYF.

This sequence joins TRBV24-1 and TRBJ2-4; D remains unclear. Deletions cut 3 bases from V and 4 bases from J, with 6 bases between. The CDR3 sequence is 13 residues long. Germline lookup yields CDR1 KGHDR and CDR2 SFDVKD. CDR3 in amino acids: CATSDNEKNIQYF. CDR3 nucleotides: TGTGCCACCAGTGATAATGAGAAAAACATTCAGTACTTC.

The chain links TRBV3-1 (or the pseudogene TRBV3-2) to TRBJ2-2; D remains unclear. With 3 bases removed from V and 6 bases from J, the gap between germline ends came to 11 bases. The length of the CDR3 is 14 residues. Germline lookup yields CDR1 LGHDT and CDR2 YNNKEL (reference sequence). The CDR3 is CASSQARRAGELFF. The CDR3 region has the DNA TGTGCCAGCAGCCAGGCCAGAAGGGCCGGGGAGCTGTTTTTT.

This chain joins TRBV9 and TRBJ2-7; D is ambiguous. V lost 0 bases to trimming and J lost 2 bases, with 9 bases between them. Germline CDR1 SGDLS, CDR2 YYNGEE. The CDR3 extends over 14 amino acids. CDR3 protein: CASSVGEGPYEQYF. In nucleotides, the CDR3 is TGTGCCAGCAGCGTAGGGGAAGGGCCCTACGAGCAGTACTTC.

The chain recombines TRBV15 with TRBJ2-1; TRBD1 matches at 8 bases. Germline CDR1 LNHNV, CDR2 YYDKDF (reference sequence). After removal of 5 bases from V and 6 bases from J, the junction contained 6 bases not matched to a gene. The CDR3 totals 14 residues. As DNA, the CDR3 is TGTGCCACCAGCCCAAGTACAGGGGGCAATGAGCAGTTCTTC. Its protein is CATSPSTGGNEQFF.

The chain is built from TRBV6-5 and TRBJ2-1, with D uncertain. Germline loops: CDR1 MNHEY, CDR2 SVGAGI. The CDR3 covers 12 residues. Trimming took 6 bases from V and 5 from J, leaving 8 bases between them. The CDR3 protein is CASSRRDNEQFF. CDR3 nucleotides: TGTGCCAGCAGCCGCCGGGACAATGAGCAGTTCTTC.

J is TRBJ1-1 and V is TRBV19; tentatively, D is TRBD1 (5 bases). This CDR3 region has 18 residues. V lost 2 bases to trimming and J lost 3 bases, with 22 bases between them. Germline lookup yields CDR1 LNHDA and CDR2 SQIVND (reference sequence). In DNA, the CDR3 is TGTGCCAGTAGTATAAGATATTCGGGTCTGGGGGTTCACACTGAAGCTTTCTTT. This encodes CASSIRYSGLGVHTEAFF.

The chain links TRBV6-5 to TRBJ2-5; D gene unclear. Deletions cut 0 bases from V and 1 base from J, with 9 bases between. The CDR3 has 15 residues. From germline, CDR1 is MNHEY and CDR2 SVGAGI. In DNA form, the CDR3 reads TGTGCCAGCAGTTACTCGAGACCCCCCCAAGAGACCCAGTACTTC. It translates to CASSYSRPPQETQYF.

In this sample, this clone turned up once. The chain has TRBV5-1 and TRBJ1-5; TRBD1 matches 11 bases. CDR1 SGHRS and CDR2 YFSETQ come from the germline V gene. The trim removed 2 bases at V and 7 bases at J, leaving 2 bases unmatched. The CDR3 sequence is 14 residues long. CDR3 amino acids: CASSLGQGAQPQHF. CDR3 nucleotides: TGCGCCAGCAGCTTAGGACAGGGGGCCCAGCCCCAGCATTTT.

This sequence joins TRBV9 and TRBJ2-3; D is unresolved. The CDR3 spans 12 residues. With 4 bases removed from V and 1 base from J, the gap between germline ends came to 4 bases. Germline CDR1 is SGDLS and CDR2 is YYNGEE. The CDR3 nucleotides read TGTGCCAGCAGCCAAGGCACAGATACGCAGTATTTT. It translates to CASSQGTDTQYF.

The chain joins TRBV7-3 to TRBJ2-5; D could derive from TRBD1 or TRBD2 (5 bases each). Germline V lookup: CDR1 SGHTA, CDR2 FQGTGA. The CDR3 has 15 residues. V gave up 0 bases and J gave up 1 base, with 9 bases separating them. The CDR3 spells CASSLTTGPQETQYF. The CDR3 bases are TGTGCCAGCAGCTTAACTACGGGGCCCCAAGAGACCCAGTACTTC.

The gene calls are TRBV7-3 and TRBJ2-1; 9 positions match TRBD2. Trimming cost V 1 base and J 4 bases; bases outside gene matches: 2. Germline V CDR1 and CDR2: SGHTA, FQGTGA. The CDR3 has 15 amino acids. CDR3 in amino acids: CASSLRAGGYNEQFF. The CDR3, as DNA: TGTGCCAGCAGCTTAAGAGCGGGGGGTTACAATGAGCAGTTCTTC.

The genes are TRBV3-1 (or the pseudogene TRBV3-2) and TRBJ1-4; TRBD1 might be the D (5 bases). CDR1 is LGHDT and CDR2 is YNNKEL in the germline V gene (reference sequence). The V end lost 4 bases, the J end lost 0 bases, and 9 bases lay between the germline ends. This CDR3 has 15 residues. CDR3 protein: CASSLRGSTNEKLFF. CDR3 in DNA: TGTGCCAGCAGCCTAAGGGGCTCAACTAATGAAAAACTGTTTTTT.

V is TRBV4-2 and J is TRBJ2-5; D is unclear. This CDR3 comprises 15 residues. The germline V and J ends were trimmed by 0 bases and 2 bases, with 10 bases remaining between them. Per the germline V gene, CDR1 is LGHNA and CDR2 is YNFKEQ. CDR3 coding DNA: TGTGCCAGCAGCCAAGATCAAGCCTTTCAAGAGACCCAGTACTTC. This codes for CASSQDQAFQETQYF.

This rearrangement joins TRBV4-2 to TRBJ1-6, with a tentative D call TRBD1 (5 bases). V was cut by 1 base and J by 5 bases, with 6 bases left in between. This CDR3 region has 14 residues. Germline assignment: CDR1 LGHNA and CDR2 YNFKEQ. CDR3 sequence (DNA): TGTGCCAGCAGCCAAGCGGGGGATAATTCACCCCTCCACTTT. It encodes CASSQAGDNSPLHF.

The chain employs TRBV9 and TRBJ2-5, with a tentative D call TRBD1 (6 bases). Trimming cost V 6 bases and J 1 base, with 10 bases left between them. This CDR3 is 13 amino acids long. CDR1 SGDLS and CDR2 YYNGEE come from the germline V gene. The CDR3 here is CASNRDTQETQYF. As DNA, the CDR3 is TGTGCCAGCAATCGGGACACCCAAGAGACCCAGTACTTC.

V gene TRBV4-2 combines with J gene TRBJ1-3; possibly TRBD1 for D (6 bases). V was cut by 1 base and J by 0 bases, with 13 bases left in between. Germline V gene data show CDR1 as LGHNA and CDR2 as YNFKEQ. The CDR3 is 17 amino acids. CDR3 sequence (DNA): TGTGCCAGCAGCCAAGGAACAGGGTTGAGCTCTGGAAACACCATATATTTT. Residues: CASSQGTGLSSGNTIYF.

The rearrangement links TRBV29-1 to TRBJ1-6; TRBD1 matches 7 bases. The CDR3 length is 15 residues. J lost 6 bases, V lost 4 bases, and 9 bases had no gene match. The germline V gene encodes CDR1 SQVTM and CDR2 ANQGSEA. The CDR3: CSVVLAGQTNSPLHF. The CDR3 DNA reads as TGCAGCGTTGTGTTAGCGGGACAGACTAATTCACCCCTCCACTTT.

The rearrangement links TRBV2 to TRBJ1-2; D is undetermined. In germline, CDR1 is SNHLY, CDR2 FYNNEI. The ends were cut back, 1 base at V and 6 bases at J, with 6 bases in the middle. The length of the CDR3 is 12 residues. The CDR3 DNA is TGTGCCAGCAGTGAAGGGGCGGATGGCTACACCTTC. It is translated as CASSEGADGYTF. The full variable domain, with the rest looked up from reference TRBV2 and TRBJ1-2, is EPEVTQTPSHQVTQMGQEVILRCVPISNHLYFYWYRQILGQKVEFLVSFYNNEISEKSEIFDDQFSVERPDGSNFTLKIRSTKLEDSAMYFCASSEGADGYTFGSGTRLTVV.

This sequence joins TRBV7-3 and TRBJ2-5; TRBD1 or TRBD2 may be the D gene (6 bases each). Trimming removed 2 bases from V and 5 bases from J, with 9 bases in between. This CDR3 contains 13 residues. Germline V gene data show CDR1 as SGHTA and CDR2 as FQGTGA. The CDR3: CASSLRGQETQYF. CDR3 bases: TGTGCCAGCAGCTTACGGGGGCAGGAGACCCAGTACTTC.